This record concerns one T cell receptor (beta chain) sequence. This record belongs to a study of blood T cell repertoires in COVID-19. Study-wide context: The United States, Italy and Spain were the sources of the acute and convalescent COVID-19 samples.

The method was immunoSEQ multiplex PCR; TCRdb's version includes in-frame clones alone and lacks a portion of them. Of around 100,000 clones in the sample, 70% to 80% were seen once. The TCR originated in a woman between 65 and 79 years old with acute or convalescent COVID-19. The sequencing sample was made of peripheral blood.

The CDR3 DNA reads as TGTGCCAGCAGCCGCGCCGTCACTAGCGGGGGATTAGGTACGCAGTATTTT. Translating it yields CASSRAVTSGGLGTQYF. The V gene is TRBV3-1 (or the pseudogene TRBV3-2), the J gene TRBJ2-3; TRBD2 aligns across 11 bases. Germline CDR1 and CDR2: LGHDT and YNNKEL (reference sequence). The CDR3 contains 17 residues. V trimming: 4 bases; J trimming: 8 bases; junction bases outside the gene matches: 14.